Each of the 30 T cell receptor beta chains below was sequenced from the same sample in a study of CD8 T cells in Susac syndrome. With random hexamers, reverse transcription was performed on roughly 0.45 to 1 ug of RNA. Each CDR3 protein gets one entry after TCRdb re-called the immunoSEQ multiplex PCR reads with MiXCR. Of 100,000 to 150,000 distinct CDR3 sequences in the sample, 96% were seen once. The sample consisted of CD4+ T cells from PBMCs. The receptors were gathered from a human donor with Susac syndrome.

This chain links TRBV7-2 with TRBJ1-1; TRBD1 matches 10 bases. The CDR3 has 13 amino acids. Trimming took 5 bases from V and 7 from J; bases not matched to a gene: 4. Germline V gene data show CDR1 as SGHTA and CDR2 as FQGNSA. The CDR3 bases are TGTGCCAGCAGCAGCTGGACAGGGGGTGAAGCTTTCTTT. This encodes CASSSWTGGEAFF. Together with reference TRBV7-2 and TRBJ1-1, the CDR3 gives the full variable domain: GAGVSQSPSNKVTEKGKDVELRCDPISGHTALYWYRQSLGQGLEFLIYFQGNSAPDKSGLPSDRFSAERTGGSVSTLTIQRTQQEDSAVYLCASSSWTGGEAFFGQGTRLTVV.

The chain recombines TRBV29-1 with TRBJ2-1; D might be TRBD2 (6 bases). The CDR3 has 13 amino acids. The ends were cut back, 7 bases at V and 8 bases at J, with 18 bases in the middle. Germline CDR1 is SQVTM and CDR2 is ANQGSEA. As DNA, the CDR3 is TGCAGCGCCTTTTTTCTAGCGCTGGATGAGCAGTTCTTC. Translating gives CSAFFLALDEQFF.

V is TRBV5-1 and J is TRBJ1-5; 10 bases line up with TRBD1. Germline V CDR1 and CDR2: SGHRS, YFSETQ. Germline trimming cut 0 bases from V and 5 bases from J; bases unmatched to any gene: 5. The CDR3 sequence is 16 residues long. CDR3 DNA sequence: TGCGCCAGCAGCTTGGGTCCGGACAGGGGGGATCAGCCCCAGCATTTT. Protein product: CASSLGPDRGDQPQHF.

The chain recombines TRBV15 with TRBJ1-4; a weak D match, TRBD1 (5 bases). Germline values: CDR1 LNHNV, CDR2 YYDKDF (reference sequence). The CDR3 length is 15 residues. Trimming shortened V by 2 bases and J by 5 bases, and 12 bases separated the two germline ends. This CDR3 reads CATSRSLTENEKLFF. CDR3 bases: TGTGCCACCAGCAGAAGCCTGACAGAAAATGAAAAACTGTTTTTT.

The rearrangement links TRBV7-3 to TRBJ2-1; D gene ambiguous. This CDR3 contains 13 residues. CDR1 SGHTA and CDR2 FQGTGA come from the germline V gene. The V and J ends lost 0 bases and 5 bases respectively, with 5 bases between them. CDR3 in amino acids: CASSLTRNNEQFF. The CDR3 DNA follows: TGTGCCAGCAGCTTAACCCGAAACAATGAGCAGTTCTTC.

This chain links TRBV15 with TRBJ2-5, with 8 bases identical to TRBD1. With 3 bases clipped from V and 4 bases from J, the junction kept 7 bases outside the gene matches. The CDR3 contains 15 residues. Germline CDR1 reads LNHNV; CDR2 reads YYDKDF (reference sequence). CDR3 region: CATSRPAGGLETQYF. The DNA for the CDR3 is TGTGCCACCAGCAGGCCGGCAGGGGGCCTAGAGACCCAGTACTTC.

This rearrangement joins TRBV28 to TRBJ2-6; D uncertain. V was trimmed by 6 bases and J by 0 bases, leaving 3 bases between them. This CDR3 has 13 residues. The germline V gene encodes CDR1 MDHEN and CDR2 SYDVKM. The CDR3 loop reads CASRNSGANVLTF. The CDR3 nucleotides read TGTGCCAGCAGGAACTCTGGGGCCAACGTCCTGACTTTC.

This sequence joins TRBV7-8 and TRBJ1-1; D is perhaps TRBD1 (6 bases). Germline V CDR1 and CDR2: SGHVS, FQNEAQ. The CDR3 extends over 14 amino acids. Trimming pared 6 bases from V and 6 bases from J, leaving 17 bases between. CDR3 protein: CASRRGRGAAEAFF. The CDR3 DNA follows: TGTGCCAGCAGACGGGGCCGGGGGGCAGCTGAAGCTTTCTTT.

This chain joins TRBV29-1 and TRBJ2-3, with 7 bases identical to TRBD1. In germline, CDR1 is SQVTM, CDR2 ANQGSEA. Losses at the gene ends were 8 bases for V and 2 bases for J; bases not matched to a gene: 7. The CDR3 sequence is 13 residues long. Written as DNA, the CDR3 is TGCAGCACGACAGGGATTTACACAGATACGCAGTATTTT. Protein: CSTTGIYTDTQYF.

This clonotype was seen once. The genes are TRBV6-2 or TRBV6-3 and TRBJ1-1, with D tentatively TRBD1 (6 bases). The germline V gene encodes CDR1 MNHEY and CDR2 SVGEGT. CDR3 length: 13 amino acids. V was shortened by 2 bases and J by 7 bases, with 11 bases between the two germline ends. The CDR3 region has the DNA TGTGCCAGCAGTTACGGGACATTTATTGAAGCTTTCTTT. Its translation: CASSYGTFIEAFF.

The V gene is TRBV4-2, the J gene TRBJ2-3; D may correspond to TRBD1 or TRBD2 (6 bases each). V lost 1 base and J 6 bases, leaving 11 bases between the germline ends. This CDR3 contains 14 residues. Germline V lookup: CDR1 LGHNA, CDR2 YNFKEQ. The CDR3 here is CASSQGLGGDTQYF. The CDR3 nucleotides read TGTGCCAGCAGCCAAGGACTAGGGGGGGATACGCAGTATTTT.

V gene TRBV20-1 combines with J gene TRBJ2-7; a weak D match, TRBD2 (6 bases). The V gene lost 6 bases and the J gene lost 7 bases, with 13 bases spanning the gap. Germline V gene lookup returns CDR1 DFQATT and CDR2 SNEGSKA (reference sequence). The CDR3 extends over 11 amino acids. The CDR3 nucleotides are TGCAGTGCCGTCTGGAGGGAAGAGCAGTACTTC. Translated: CSAVWREEQYF.

This clonotype was found once. This chain connects TRBV30 to TRBJ2-3; the match to TRBD2 covers 10 bases. The CDR3 is 20 residues long. CDR1 is GTSNPN, CDR2 SVGIG, per germline (reference sequence). Trimming at V came to 2 bases and at J to 3 bases, leaving 20 bases not matched to a gene. The CDR3 DNA follows: TGTGCCTGGAGTCCACTCGGGACTGATCTAGCGGGAGCGGGTACAGATACGCAGTATTTT. This sequence encodes CAWSPLGTDLAGAGTDTQYF.

As DNA, the CDR3 is TGCGCCAGCAGCACGGGACAGGGGCCCCACGAGCAGTACTTC. Amino acids: CASSTGQGPHEQYF. The rearrangement uses TRBV5-1 and TRBJ2-7; TRBD1 agrees at 10 bases. Germline CDR1 is SGHRS and CDR2 is YFSETQ. The ends lost 4 bases at V and 5 bases at J; junction bases unmatched: 6. The CDR3 totals 14 residues.

The rearrangement joins TRBV6-5 to TRBJ1-2, with 7 bases fitting TRBD1. The CDR3 consists of 15 residues. V lost 2 bases, J lost 5 bases, and 8 bases stayed unmatched. The V gene's germline CDR1 is MNHEY and CDR2 SVGAGI. The CDR3 region has the DNA TGTGCCAGCAGTTACAGCGGGACAGAGGGATATGGCTACACCTTC. It yields the protein CASSYSGTEGYGYTF.

This chain uses TRBV24-1 with TRBJ2-1, with TRBD2 matching 8 bases. The V segment lost 9 bases and the J segment 5 bases; nucleotides outside the gene matches: 8. This CDR3 is built from 14 residues. Germline V gene lookup returns CDR1 KGHDR and CDR2 SFDVKD. The CDR3 protein is CATSGTGGNNEQFF. DNA for the CDR3: TGTGCCACCTCAGGGACGGGAGGGAACAATGAGCAGTTCTTC.

The genes are TRBV24-1 and TRBJ2-4, with 9 bases that match TRBD1. The CDR3 is made up of 15 amino acids. Germline CDR1 KGHDR, CDR2 SFDVKD. The trim removed 4 bases at V and 4 bases at J, leaving 4 bases unmatched. The CDR3 region has the DNA TGTGCCACCAGTGACCCTGGGACAGGGAAAAACATTCAGTACTTC. Encoded protein: CATSDPGTGKNIQYF.

The rearrangement uses TRBV6-5 and TRBJ1-5; D not resolved. The CDR3 covers 13 residues. Trimming took off 2 bases at V and 8 bases at J, with 10 bases between the two ends. Per the germline V gene, CDR1 is MNHEY and CDR2 is SVGAGI. CDR3 bases: TGTGCCAGCAGTTACGGGGTCACTGAGCCCCAGCATTTT. It is translated as CASSYGVTEPQHF.

The V and J genes are TRBV3-1 and TRBJ1-2, with D perhaps matching TRBD1 (6 bases). The CDR3 length is 16 residues. Germline V gene data show CDR1 as LGHDT and CDR2 as YNNKEL (reference sequence). Trimming took off 4 bases at V and 10 bases at J, with 25 bases between the two ends. The CDR3, as DNA: TGTGCCAGCAGCCCGACCCCGTACGGGGGCATTAAGGACTACACCTTC. Translating gives CASSPTPYGGIKDYTF. Full variable domain (outside the CDR3, taken from reference TRBV3-1 and TRBJ1-2): DTAVSQTPKYLVTQMGNDKSIKCEQNLGHDTMYWYKQDSKKFLKIMFSYNNKELIINETVPNRFSPKSPDKAHLNLHINSLELGDSAVYFCASSPTPYGGIKDYTFGSGTRLTVV.

The chain employs TRBV3-1 and TRBJ1-1; D gene ambiguous. CDR1 is LGHDT, CDR2 YNNKEL, per germline (reference sequence). The CDR3 extends over 11 amino acids. Trimming took off 1 base at V and 8 bases at J, with 5 bases between the two ends. DNA of the CDR3: TGTGCCAGCAGCCAAGCTGCGGAAGCTTTCTTT. Amino acids: CASSQAAEAFF.

The chain uses TRBV29-1 and TRBJ2-5, with 7 bases matching TRBD1. Trimming removed 6 bases from V and 5 bases from J; junction bases left unmatched: 6. The CDR3 covers 12 residues. Per the germline V gene, CDR1 is SQVTM and CDR2 is ANQGSEA. CDR3 loop: CSVTTGTETQYF. CDR3 nucleotide sequence: TGCAGCGTGACGACAGGGACGGAGACCCAGTACTTC.

This clonotype has a single count. The chain has TRBV3-1 and TRBJ2-7; D is ambiguous. CDR1 is LGHDT and CDR2 is YNNKEL in the germline V gene (reference sequence). This CDR3 region has 15 residues. The V and J ends lost 1 base and 1 base respectively, with 11 bases between them. The CDR3 loop reads CASSQGGLLSYEQYF. CDR3 coding DNA: TGTGCCAGCAGCCAAGGAGGTTTACTTTCCTACGAGCAGTACTTC.

This clonotype was observed a few times. The V and J genes are TRBV7-8 and TRBJ1-1; possible D gene TRBD1, 6 bases. This CDR3 spans 12 amino acids. Germline V gene sequence: CDR1 SGHVS, CDR2 FQNEAQ. The ends were cut back, 5 bases at V and 5 bases at J, with 9 bases in the middle. The CDR3: CASSRQGTEAFF. CDR3 nucleotides: TGTGCCAGCAGCCGTCAGGGGACTGAAGCTTTCTTT.

This chain connects TRBV4-2 to TRBJ2-1; 7 positions agree with TRBD2. Germline V gene data show CDR1 as LGHNA and CDR2 as YNFKEQ. V dropped 2 bases and J dropped 0; count of bases not matched to a gene: 19. This CDR3 spans 21 amino acids. The CDR3 reads CASSQKSLSGTLEGSYNEQFF. Written as DNA, the CDR3 is TGTGCCAGCAGCCAAAAATCTCTCAGCGGGACTTTGGAGGGCTCCTACAATGAGCAGTTCTTC.

This chain joins TRBV12-3 or TRBV12-4 and TRBJ2-1; 11 bases match TRBD2. V lost 6 bases and J lost 4; bases outside the gene matches: 2. This CDR3 contains 14 residues. The CDR3 here is CASRTSGVYNEQFF. The DNA for the CDR3 is TGTGCCAGCAGGACTAGCGGGGTATACAATGAGCAGTTCTTC.

The V call is TRBV10-3, the J call TRBJ2-1; TRBD2 aligns across 12 bases. Germline trimming cut 7 bases from V and 1 base from J; bases unmatched to any gene: 8. The CDR3 loop spans 17 amino acids. CDR1 and CDR2 from the germline V gene are ENHRY and SYGVKD. As DNA, the CDR3 is TGTGCCATCACTAATGGGACTAGCGGGCCTTCCTACAATGAGCAGTTCTTC. Translating gives CAITNGTSGPSYNEQFF.

The V call is TRBV20-1, the J call TRBJ2-5; weak D call: TRBD1 (5 bases). CDR1 is DFQATT, CDR2 SNEGSKA, per germline (reference sequence). The V end was cut by 2 bases, the J end by 0 bases, with 16 bases between. This CDR3 spans 16 amino acids. CDR3 amino acids: CSARNPQTGYQETQYF. In DNA, the CDR3 is TGCAGTGCTAGAAATCCACAAACAGGTTACCAAGAGACCCAGTACTTC.

The chain joins TRBV5-4 to TRBJ2-1; D uncertain. This CDR3 has 13 amino acids. Germline-derived CDR1 and CDR2 are SGHNT and YYREEE (reference sequence). The V end lost 4 bases, the J end lost 10 bases, and 15 bases lay between the germline ends. This CDR3 is CASSPDPSREQFF. In DNA form, the CDR3 reads TGTGCCAGCAGCCCGGACCCTTCACGGGAGCAGTTCTTC.

The rearrangement links TRBV5-6 to TRBJ2-7; 9 bases map to TRBD2. Germline V gene lookup returns CDR1 SGHDT and CDR2 YYEEEE. This CDR3 is built from 14 residues. The V gene end was trimmed by 4 bases and the J gene end by 5 bases; junction bases not matched to a gene: 7. The CDR3 is CASSRRTSVNEQYF. CDR3 DNA sequence: TGTGCCAGCAGCCGAAGGACTAGCGTCAACGAGCAGTACTTC.

This chain joins TRBV15 and TRBJ2-3; D is uncertain. Per the germline V gene, CDR1 is LNHNV and CDR2 is YYDKDF (reference sequence). Trimming cost V 8 bases and J 6 bases, with 15 bases left between them. The CDR3 sequence is 13 residues long. The CDR3 here is CATRSLELDTQYF. CDR3 nucleotides: TGTGCCACCCGATCCCTGGAACTGGATACGCAGTATTTT.